A selection of T cell receptor beta chains follows, all from one sample in a study of blood T cell repertoires in COVID-19. The method was immunoSEQ multiplex PCR; TCRdb's version includes in-frame clones alone and lacks a portion of them. The data hold about 160,000 clones, with around four fifths observed a single time. Sequenced material: PBMCs or T cells enriched from blood (not recorded which). Source of these receptors: a woman aged 45 to 65 in a cohort exposed to, infected with or recovered from COVID-19 (not recorded which). The CDR3 runs from the conserved cysteine through the conserved F or W.

j_gene,v_gene,CDR3aa
TRBJ2-7,TRBV6-2/TRBV6-3,CASSYFYSSGGSSYEQYF
TRBJ2-5,TRBV24-1,CATSDTDRRETQYF
TRBJ1-6,TRBV28,CATRTGFNSPLHF
TRBJ2-1,TRBV2,CASLRDRGGGEQFF
TRBJ2-7,TRBV15,CATSRDSALYEQYF
TRBJ2-7,TRBV13,CASSQTSGAGQYF
TRBJ2-5,TRBV7-6,CASSLPTGAETQYF
TRBJ2-2,TRBV29-1,CSVARTVVNGELFF
TRBJ2-2,TRBV2,CASSENWAVNTGELFF
TRBJ2-5,TRBV7-8,CASTPGQETQYF
TRBJ2-3,TRBV27,CASNLAGGPADTQYF
TRBJ2-7,TRBV6-5,CASSYEGQGTYEQYF
TRBJ2-1,TRBV7-2,CASSLVTGAYNEQFF
TRBJ2-1,TRBV9,CASSPGLRAGGPNEQFF
TRBJ1-1,TRBV30,CAWSVRGTEAFF
TRBJ2-3,TRBV6-5,CASSSNIVDTQYF
TRBJ1-5,TRBV6-5,CATNTDRNQPQHF
TRBJ1-1,TRBV29-1,CSVGGGTEAFF
TRBJ2-5,TRBV28,CASIIEGLAGGFKETQYF
TRBJ1-1,TRBV11-2,CASSYGGSTEAFF
TRBJ2-7,TRBV7-2,CASRFGQGISYEQYF
TRBJ2-1,TRBV29-1,CSVVGQGGHEQFF
TRBJ1-6,TRBV7-9,CASSSLNNSPLHF
TRBJ1-1,TRBV28,CASSPSLGEVGAFF
TRBJ1-5,TRBV7-2,CASSLTASNQPQHF
TRBJ2-1,TRBV28,CATYRGNEQFF
TRBJ1-5,TRBV5-8,CASSHPEAWDQPQHF
TRBJ1-1,TRBV5-1,CASSPDGTGDDTEAFF
TRBJ1-6,TRBV9,CASSRNQGDNSPLHF
TRBJ1-5,TRBV7-9,CASSPSGGERPQHF
TRBJ1-1,TRBV4-1,CASSPRGTANTEAFF
TRBJ2-2,TRBV30,CAFTMRVGELFF
TRBJ1-1,TRBV6-6,CASSWNRETEAFF
TRBJ2-7,TRBV4-3,CASSQAASGNYEQYF
TRBJ2-7,TRBV28,CASTKGSGRREQYF
TRBJ1-1,TRBV5-4,CASSYRTEAFF
TRBJ1-1,TRBV3-1/TRBV3-2,CASSQVQPNTEAFF
TRBJ2-1,TRBV5-4,CASSIPGTSGSNEQFF
TRBJ2-3,TRBV15,CATSRRVRGGADTQYF
TRBJ2-7,TRBV5-1,CASRAGTVNYEQYF
TRBJ2-2,TRBV7-2,CASSPAISGAGELFF
TRBJ2-1,TRBV19,CASSITSGRANEQFF
TRBJ2-7,TRBV28,CASSLVESYEQYF
TRBJ1-1,TRBV28,CASSTTDRNTEAFF
TRBJ2-6,TRBV25-1,CASSSQIGANVLTF